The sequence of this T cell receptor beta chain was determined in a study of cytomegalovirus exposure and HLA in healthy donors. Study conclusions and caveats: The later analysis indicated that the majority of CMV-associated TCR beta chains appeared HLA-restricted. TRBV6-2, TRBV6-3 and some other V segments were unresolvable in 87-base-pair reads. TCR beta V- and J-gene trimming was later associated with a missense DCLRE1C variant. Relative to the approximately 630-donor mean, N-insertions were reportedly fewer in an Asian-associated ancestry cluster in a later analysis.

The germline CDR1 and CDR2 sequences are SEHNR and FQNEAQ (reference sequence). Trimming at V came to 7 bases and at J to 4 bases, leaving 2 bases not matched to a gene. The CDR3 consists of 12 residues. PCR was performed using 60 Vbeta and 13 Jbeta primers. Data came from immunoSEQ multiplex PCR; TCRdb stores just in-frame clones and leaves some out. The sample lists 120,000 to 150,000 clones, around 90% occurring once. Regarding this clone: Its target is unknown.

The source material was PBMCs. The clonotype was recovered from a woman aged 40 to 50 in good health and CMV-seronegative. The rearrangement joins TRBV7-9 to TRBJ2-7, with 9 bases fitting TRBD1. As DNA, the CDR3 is TGTGCCAGCACGACAGGGGGTTACGAGCAGTACTTC. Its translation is CASTTGGYEQYF.